A single sample is the source of the 9 T cell receptor beta chains below, sequenced in a study of cytomegalovirus exposure and HLA in healthy donors. Both 60 Vbeta primers and 13 Jbeta primers went into the PCR. The table came from immunoSEQ multiplex PCR; TCRdb's copy has only in-frame clones and leaves some out. The sample table includes roughly 75,000 clones. The source material was PBMCs. These receptors were taken from a boy between 10 and 17 years old in good health and CMV-seronegative.

The rearrangement uses TRBV18 and TRBJ2-1; D remains ambiguous. V dropped 2 bases and J dropped 4 bases, with 6 bases sitting between them. The CDR3 is 13 amino acids. Per germline, CDR1 KGHSH and CDR2 LQKENI. This CDR3 reads CASSPGLYNEQFF. CDR3 DNA: TGTGCCAGCTCACCAGGGCTTTACAATGAGCAGTTCTTC. Supplemented by reference TRBV18 and TRBJ2-1, the full variable domain reads NAGVMQNPRHLVRRRGQEARLRCSPMKGHSHVYWYRQLPEEGLKFMVYLQKENIIDESGMPKERFSAEFPKEGPSILRIQQVVRGDSAAYFCASSPGLYNEQFFGPGTRLTVL.

The chain carries TRBV19 and TRBJ1-1; D unresolved. Germline CDR1 is LNHDA and CDR2 is SQIVND (reference sequence). This CDR3 region has 14 residues. Trimming took off 6 bases at V and 4 bases at J, with 15 bases between the two ends. CDR3: CASSLSMVATEAFF. The CDR3 bases are TGTGCCAGTAGCCTCTCGATGGTGGCCACTGAAGCTTTCTTT.

The gene calls are TRBV19 and TRBJ2-7; the match to TRBD2 covers 12 bases. Losses at the gene ends were 6 bases for V and 2 bases for J; bases not matched to a gene: 5. Looked up from germline, CDR1 is LNHDA and CDR2 is SQIVND (reference sequence). This CDR3 spans 15 amino acids. The CDR3 coding sequence is TGTGCCAGTAGCGCGACTAGCGGGAGCGCCTACGAGCAGTACTTC. This codes for CASSATSGSAYEQYF. The variable domain in full, completed from reference TRBV19 and TRBJ2-7, reads DGGITQSPKYLFRKEGQNVTLSCEQNLNHDAMYWYRQDPGQGLRLIYYSQIVNDFQKGDIAEGYSVSREKKESFPLTVTSAQKNPTAFYLCASSATSGSAYEQYFGPGTRLTVT.

The chain is built from TRBV5-4 and TRBJ2-2, with 8 nucleotides matching TRBD1. Germline assignment: CDR1 SGHNT and CDR2 YYREEE (reference sequence). CDR3 size: 16 residues. With V trimmed by 4 bases and J by 6 bases, 11 bases remained unmatched. The CDR3 loop reads CASSGGGQGWAGELFF. DNA for the CDR3: TGTGCCAGCAGCGGGGGAGGACAGGGTTGGGCCGGGGAGCTGTTTTTT.

This chain links TRBV19 with TRBJ2-7; no clear D. The CDR3 spans 14 residues. V gave up 5 bases and J gave up 6 bases, with 17 bases separating them. Germline CDR1 LNHDA, CDR2 SQIVND (reference sequence). CDR3 coding DNA: TGTGCCAGTAGTGCACCCGGGTTACTTATCGAGCAGTACTTC. This encodes CASSAPGLLIEQYF.

The rearrangement links TRBV7-3 to TRBJ1-5, with D possibly TRBD1 on 5 matching bases. Germline V gene data show CDR1 as SGHTA and CDR2 as FQGTGA. V lost 0 bases to trimming and J lost 4 bases, with 10 bases between them. The CDR3 extends over 15 amino acids. CDR3 nucleotide sequence: TGTGCCAGCAGCTTAACCGGGGGAAGAAATCAGCCCCAGCATTTT. Amino acid sequence: CASSLTGGRNQPQHF.

On this clone itself: Additional DNA sequences in this sample encode the identical CDR3. The V gene is TRBV5-1, the J gene TRBJ2-7; 10 nucleotides agree with TRBD1. Looked up from germline, CDR1 is SGHRS and CDR2 is YFSETQ. This CDR3 region has 14 residues. J was trimmed by 2 bases and V by 4 bases; bases with no gene match: 3. CDR3 sequence reads: CASSPGQGAYEQYF. DNA of the CDR3: TGCGCCAGCAGCCCCGGACAGGGGGCCTACGAGCAGTACTTC.

This chain links TRBV2 with TRBJ2-2; D ambiguous. The ends were cut back, 6 bases at V and 6 bases at J, with 5 bases in the middle. This CDR3 has 11 residues. Germline-derived CDR1 and CDR2 are SNHLY and FYNNEI. The CDR3 region is CASREPGELFF. As DNA, the CDR3 is TGTGCCAGCAGGGAGCCCGGGGAGCTGTTTTTT.

The chain uses TRBV7-9 and TRBJ1-1, with a weak D call TRBD1 (5 bases). The CDR3 has 15 amino acids. V was trimmed by 5 bases and J by 5 bases, leaving 18 bases between them. The germline gives CDR1 SEHNR, CDR2 FQNEAQ (reference sequence). CDR3 amino acids: CASSPQGLGKTEAFF. The CDR3 DNA sequence: TGTGCCAGCAGCCCGCAGGGTTTGGGGAAGACTGAAGCTTTCTTT.